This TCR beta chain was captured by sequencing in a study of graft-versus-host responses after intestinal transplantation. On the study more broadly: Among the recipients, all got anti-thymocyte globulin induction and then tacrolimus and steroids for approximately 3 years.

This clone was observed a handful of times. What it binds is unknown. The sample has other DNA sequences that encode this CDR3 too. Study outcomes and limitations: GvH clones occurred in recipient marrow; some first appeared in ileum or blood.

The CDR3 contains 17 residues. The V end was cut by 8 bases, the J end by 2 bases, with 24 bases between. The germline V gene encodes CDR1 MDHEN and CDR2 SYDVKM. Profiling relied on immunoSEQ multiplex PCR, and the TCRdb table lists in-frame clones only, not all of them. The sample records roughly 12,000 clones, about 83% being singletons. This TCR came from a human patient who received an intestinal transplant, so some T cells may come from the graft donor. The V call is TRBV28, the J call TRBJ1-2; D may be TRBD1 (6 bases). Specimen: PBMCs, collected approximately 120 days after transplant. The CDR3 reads CASRGAVRGTLNYGYTF. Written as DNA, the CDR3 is TGTGCCAGCCGGGGGGCGGTGAGGGGGACTCTAAACTATGGCTACACCTTC.